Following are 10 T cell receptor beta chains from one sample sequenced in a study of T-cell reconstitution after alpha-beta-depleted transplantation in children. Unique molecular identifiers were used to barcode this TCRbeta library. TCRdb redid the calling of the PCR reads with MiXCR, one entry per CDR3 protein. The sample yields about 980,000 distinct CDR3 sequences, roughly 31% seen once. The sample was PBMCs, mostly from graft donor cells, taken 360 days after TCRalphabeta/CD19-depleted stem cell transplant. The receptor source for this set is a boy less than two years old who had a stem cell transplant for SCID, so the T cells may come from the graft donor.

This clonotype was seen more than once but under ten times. CDR3 residues: CASRVATGRGANVLTF. The DNA for the CDR3 is TGCGCCAGCAGGGTGGCCACAGGGAGAGGGGCCAACGTCCTGACTTTC. The rearrangement links TRBV5-1 to TRBJ2-6, with D possibly TRBD1 on 6 matching bases. In germline, CDR1 is SGHRS, CDR2 YFSETQ. The CDR3 is made up of 16 amino acids. Trimming removed 5 bases from V and 4 bases from J, with 16 bases in between.

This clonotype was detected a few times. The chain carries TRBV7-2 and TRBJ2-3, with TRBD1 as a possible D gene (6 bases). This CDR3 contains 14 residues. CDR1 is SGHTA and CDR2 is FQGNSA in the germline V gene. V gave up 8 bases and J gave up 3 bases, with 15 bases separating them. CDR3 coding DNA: TGTGCCAGCTGGACAGCGCTAGGTACAGATACGCAGTATTTT. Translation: CASWTALGTDTQYF.

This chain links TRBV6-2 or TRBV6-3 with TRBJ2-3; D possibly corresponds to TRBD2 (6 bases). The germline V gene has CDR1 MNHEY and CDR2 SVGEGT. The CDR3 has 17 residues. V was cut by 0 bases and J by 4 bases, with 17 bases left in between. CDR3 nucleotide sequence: TGTGCCAGCAGTTACTCGCGGGGCAGGGTTTTGTCAGATACGCAGTATTTT. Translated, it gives CASSYSRGRVLSDTQYF.

Written as DNA, the CDR3 is TGTGCCAGCAGCTTAGATTACGCCTCGGATACGCAGTATTTT. This encodes CASSLDYASDTQYF. The V call is TRBV11-2, the J call TRBJ2-3; no definite D call. V gave up 0 bases and J gave up 6 bases, with 10 bases separating them. CDR3 size: 14 residues. Germline V gives CDR1 SGHAT, CDR2 FQNNGV. Full variable domain (rest looked up from reference TRBV11-2 and TRBJ2-3): EAGVAQSPRYKIIEKRQSVAFWCNPISGHATLYWYQQILGQGPKLLIQFQNNGVVDDSQLPKDRFSAERLKGVDSTLKIQPAKLEDSAVYLCASSLDYASDTQYFGPGTRLTVL.

CDR3 bases: TGTGCCAGCTCAGCCGGGGCAGGCTATGGCTACACCTTC. Translated, it gives CASSAGAGYGYTF. The genes are TRBV18 and TRBJ1-2; weak D call: TRBD1 (5 bases). V lost 5 bases and J 4 bases, leaving 11 bases between the germline ends. This CDR3 spans 13 amino acids. CDR1 and CDR2 from the germline V gene are KGHSH and LQKENI.

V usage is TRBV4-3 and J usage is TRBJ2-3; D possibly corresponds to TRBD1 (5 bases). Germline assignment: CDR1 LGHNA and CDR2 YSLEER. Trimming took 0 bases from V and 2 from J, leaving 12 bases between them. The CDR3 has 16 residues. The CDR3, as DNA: TGCGCCAGCAGCCAAGAAGCTGGGGCCTACACAGATACGCAGTATTTT. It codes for CASSQEAGAYTDTQYF.

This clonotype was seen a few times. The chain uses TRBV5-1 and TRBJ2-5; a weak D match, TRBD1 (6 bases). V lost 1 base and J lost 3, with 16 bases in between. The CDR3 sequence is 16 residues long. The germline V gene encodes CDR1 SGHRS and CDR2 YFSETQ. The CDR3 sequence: CASSLKGHVIKETQYF. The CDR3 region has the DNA TGCGCCAGCAGCTTGAAGGGACATGTCATTAAAGAGACCCAGTACTTC.

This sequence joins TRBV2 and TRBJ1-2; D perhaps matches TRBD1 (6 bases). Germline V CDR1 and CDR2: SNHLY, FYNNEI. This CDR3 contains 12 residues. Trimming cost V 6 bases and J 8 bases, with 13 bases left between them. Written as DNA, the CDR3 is TGTGCCAGCAGCCAGGGGAGGTTCGGCTACACCTTC. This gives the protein CASSQGRFGYTF.

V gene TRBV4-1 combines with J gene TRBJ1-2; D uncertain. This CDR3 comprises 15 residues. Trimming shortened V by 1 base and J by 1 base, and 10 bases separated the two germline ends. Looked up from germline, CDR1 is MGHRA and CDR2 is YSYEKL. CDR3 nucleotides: TGCGCCAGCAGCCAAGGGATAGGGATTAACTATGGCTACACCTTC. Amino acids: CASSQGIGINYGYTF.

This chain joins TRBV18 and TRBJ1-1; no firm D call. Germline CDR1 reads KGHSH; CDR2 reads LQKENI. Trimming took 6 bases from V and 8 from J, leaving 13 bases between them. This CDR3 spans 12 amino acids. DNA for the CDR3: TGTGCCAGCTCTCCCAGGACGGAGGAAGCTTTCTTT. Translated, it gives CASSPRTEEAFF.